This paragraph covers one T cell receptor beta chain sequence. This sample was taken from a study of cytomegalovirus exposure and HLA in healthy donors. The V gene end was trimmed by 3 bases and the J gene end by 3 bases; junction bases not matched to a gene: 3. The CDR3 has 14 residues. Germline CDR1 is LNHDA and CDR2 is SQIVND (reference sequence). Researchers ran the PCR with 60 Vbeta and 13 Jbeta primers. TCRdb's table, derived via immunoSEQ multiplex PCR, lists solely in-frame clones and lacks some. This table holds roughly 180,000 clones, roughly 80% found once. The chain carries TRBV19 and TRBJ2-7; 9 bases align to TRBD1. The TCR comes from a man aged 25 to 40 in good health and CMV-seronegative. Sequencing input: PBMCs. In DNA, the CDR3 is TGTGCCAGTAGTATTGGACAGGGGATCTACGAGCAGTACTTC. Amino acid sequence: CASSIGQGIYEQYF.